One TCR beta chain is described in this entry. Original analysis: Using reference gene primer amplification, nucleated cell counts were estimated. TCRdb's table, derived via immunoSEQ multiplex PCR, lists solely in-frame clones and lacks some. That table furnishes V, J and clone size, whereas the DNA furnished D and trimming. The sample lists 320,000 or so clones; 89% were seen once. Clinical history as reported by participants underpinned cohort assignment. The data were taken from a study of blood T cell repertoires in COVID-19. Study background: Acute-phase and convalescent COVID-19 samples originated in the United States, Italy and Spain.

Germline CDR1 reads SGHRS; CDR2 reads YFSETQ. Trimming took off 3 bases at V and 5 bases at J, with 14 bases between the two ends. The CDR3 covers 14 residues. J is TRBJ2-5 and V is TRBV5-1, with D uncertain. The clonotype was recovered from a man aged 60-69 years who had recovered from COVID-19. Sequencing was done on a sample of PBMCs or T cells enriched from blood (not recorded which). This CDR3 is CASSYRAMRETQYF. The CDR3 coding sequence is TGCGCCAGCAGCTATCGAGCTATGAGGGAGACCCAGTACTTC.